Listed below are T cell receptor beta chains from one sample, sequenced in a study of cytomegalovirus exposure and HLA in healthy donors. Sequenced by immunoSEQ multiplex PCR; TCRdb stores in-frame clones only, minus some. The table has some 130,000 clones, more than 80% seen once. The specimen sequenced was PBMCs. These receptors were obtained from a young woman in good health and CMV-seropositive. The CDR3 runs from the conserved cysteine through the conserved F or W. Each record gives: clone size, V gene, D gene, J gene, CDR3 DNA, CDR3 protein. The D gene is left open where the match is weak. Expanded clones are given a class, and other clones once, few, many or no size at all.

size: -; V: TRBV15; D: TRBD1; J: TRBJ2-7; DNA: TGTGCCACCAGACCCGGACAGGAACCAACCTACGAGCAGTACTTC; CDR3: CATRPGQEPTYEQYF
size: -; V: TRBV5-4; D: TRBD1; J: TRBJ2-7; DNA: TGTGCCAGCAGCTTGTGGGACAGGGGCTCCTACGAGCAGTACTTC; CDR3: CASSLWDRGSYEQYF
size: once; V: TRBV4-2; D: -; J: TRBJ2-7; DNA: TGTGCCAGCAGCCAAGAAGGAGGGGCCCTCTACGAGCAGTACTTC; CDR3: CASSQEGGALYEQYF
size: -; V: TRBV6-5; D: -; J: TRBJ1-5; DNA: TGTGCCAGCAGCCTCGCTCCAGTTAGCAATCAGCCCCAGCATTTT; CDR3: CASSLAPVSNQPQHF
size: -; V: TRBV30; D: -; J: TRBJ1-1; DNA: TGTGCCTGGAAAACGACAATGAACACTGAAGCTTTCTTT; CDR3: CAWKTTMNTEAFF
size: -; V: TRBV27; D: TRBD1; J: TRBJ1-2; DNA: TGTGCCAGCAGACAGGGGGCGCGTGGCTACACCTTC; CDR3: CASRQGARGYTF
size: -; V: TRBV7-9; D: TRBD1; J: TRBJ1-1; DNA: TGTGCCAGCAGCTCGGGACAGGGGGAGGACACTGAAGCTTTCTTT; CDR3: CASSSGQGEDTEAFF
size: -; V: TRBV2; D: TRBD1; J: TRBJ1-3; DNA: TGTGCCACGGGACAGGGAAACACCATATATTTT; CDR3: CATGQGNTIYF
size: -; V: TRBV28; D: TRBD1; J: TRBJ1-2; DNA: TGTGCCAGCAAATTACAGGGGGGGTTTTATGGCTACACCTTC; CDR3: CASKLQGGFYGYTF
size: -; V: TRBV7-2; D: TRBD2; J: TRBJ2-4; DNA: TGTGCCAGCAGCCTAGCGGGGCCCAACATTCAGTACTTC; CDR3: CASSLAGPNIQYF
size: -; V: TRBV4-1; D: -; J: TRBJ2-3; DNA: TGCGCCAGCAGCCAAGATGAGGTTGGCAGTAGCACAGATACGCAGTATTTT; CDR3: CASSQDEVGSSTDTQYF
size: -; V: TRBV29-1; D: -; J: TRBJ2-2; DNA: TGCAGCGTTAAAGACGGGAACACCGGGGAGCTGTTTTTT; CDR3: CSVKDGNTGELFF
size: few; V: TRBV2; D: -; J: TRBJ1-2; DNA: TGTGCCAGCAGTGAAGCATGGGGGAGGGGGGCTAACTATGGCTACACCTTC; CDR3: CASSEAWGRGANYGYTF
size: -; V: TRBV30; D: -; J: TRBJ1-2; DNA: TGTGCCTGGAGTGGAGGGAACCTATATGGCTACACCTTC; CDR3: CAWSGGNLYGYTF
size: -; V: TRBV7-9; D: -; J: TRBJ1-4; DNA: TGTGCCAGCAGCTTGGGGCCAGGAACTAATGAAAAACTGTTTTTT; CDR3: CASSLGPGTNEKLFF
size: -; V: TRBV28; D: -; J: TRBJ1-1; DNA: TGTGCCAGCAGTTTATGGGGGACATTCGAGACTGAAGCTTTCTTT; CDR3: CASSLWGTFETEAFF
size: -; V: TRBV5-6; D: TRBD1; J: TRBJ1-2; DNA: TGTGCCAGCAGCTTAGACAGGGGAAGAGGCTATGGCTACACCTTC; CDR3: CASSLDRGRGYGYTF
size: once; V: TRBV4-1; D: -; J: TRBJ2-1; DNA: TGCGCCAGCAGCCAAGGGGCGTACAATGAGCAGTTCTTC; CDR3: CASSQGAYNEQFF
size: -; V: TRBV19; D: -; J: TRBJ2-3; DNA: TGTGCCAGTAGTATCCCGGGAAGCACAGATACGCAGTATTTT; CDR3: CASSIPGSTDTQYF
size: -; V: TRBV7-7; D: -; J: TRBJ2-5; DNA: TGTGCTAGCAGCTCAGATTTGGCGCGGCAAGAGACCCAGTACTTC; CDR3: CASSSDLARQETQYF
size: -; V: TRBV7-5; D: -; J: TRBJ1-1; DNA: TGTGCCAGAAGCTTAACAGGACAGGGATTCAACACTGAAGCTTTCTTT; CDR3: CARSLTGQGFNTEAFF
size: few; V: TRBV9; D: -; J: TRBJ2-7; DNA: TGTGCCAGCAGCCCAGAGGGTACGTCTGACGAGCAGTACTTC; CDR3: CASSPEGTSDEQYF
size: -; V: TRBV28; D: -; J: TRBJ1-1; DNA: TGTGCCAGCAGTTTGATCAGGGGAATTGAAGCTTTCTTT; CDR3: CASSLIRGIEAFF
size: once; V: TRBV7-9; D: -; J: TRBJ1-4; DNA: TGTGCCAGCAGCTTGACCGGGAATGAAAAACTGTTTTTT; CDR3: CASSLTGNEKLFF
size: -; V: TRBV28; D: TRBD1; J: TRBJ1-2; DNA: TGTGCCAGCAGTCTCCGTCCCGGGACAGGGACCTATGGCTACACCTTC; CDR3: CASSLRPGTGTYGYTF
size: once; V: TRBV2; D: -; J: TRBJ2-7; DNA: TGTGCCACATCCCGGGGGTTGAGGTACGAGCAGTACTTC; CDR3: CATSRGLRYEQYF
size: -; V: TRBV9; D: TRBD2; J: TRBJ2-7; DNA: TGTGCCAGCAGCGTAGAAGGATCTAGCGGTTACGAGCAGTACTTC; CDR3: CASSVEGSSGYEQYF
size: -; V: TRBV6-5; D: TRBD1; J: TRBJ1-1; DNA: TGTGCCAGCAGTAAGCTGACAGGGATCGGCACTGAAGCTTTCTTT; CDR3: CASSKLTGIGTEAFF
size: -; V: TRBV28; D: -; J: TRBJ1-1; DNA: TGTGCCAGCAGTCTCGGGGTAACCTGGGACACTGAAGCTTTCTTT; CDR3: CASSLGVTWDTEAFF
size: once; V: TRBV5-4; D: -; J: TRBJ2-7; DNA: TGTGCCAGCAGCCCCCTAGGGGGAAGCTCCTACGAGCAGTACTTC; CDR3: CASSPLGGSSYEQYF
size: -; V: TRBV10-3; D: TRBD2; J: TRBJ2-2; DNA: TGTGCCATAGCGGGGACGGTGAACACCGGGGAGCTGTTTTTT; CDR3: CAIAGTVNTGELFF
size: -; V: TRBV6-5; D: -; J: TRBJ1-5; DNA: TGTGCCAGCAGTTACGAGGGCAATCAGCCCCAGCATTTT; CDR3: CASSYEGNQPQHF